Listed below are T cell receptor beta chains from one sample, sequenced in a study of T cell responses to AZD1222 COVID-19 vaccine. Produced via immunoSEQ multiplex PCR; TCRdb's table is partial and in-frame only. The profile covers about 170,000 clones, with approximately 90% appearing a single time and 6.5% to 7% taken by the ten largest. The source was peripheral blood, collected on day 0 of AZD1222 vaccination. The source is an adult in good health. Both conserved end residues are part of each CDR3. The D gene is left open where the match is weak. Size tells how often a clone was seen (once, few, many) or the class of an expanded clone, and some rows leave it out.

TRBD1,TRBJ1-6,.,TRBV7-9,CASNTGQTNSPLHF,TGTGCCAGCAACACGGGACAGACAAATTCACCCCTCCACTTT
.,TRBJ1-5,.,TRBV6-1,CASSEASGFGVWQPQHF,TGTGCCAGCAGTGAAGCATCCGGGTTCGGGGTATGGCAGCCCCAGCATTTT
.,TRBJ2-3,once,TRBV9,CASSVWGRISTDTQYF,TGTGCCAGCAGCGTTTGGGGGCGGATTAGCACAGATACGCAGTATTTT
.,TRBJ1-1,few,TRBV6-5,CASSSGATEAFF,TGTGCCAGCAGTAGCGGGGCCACTGAAGCTTTCTTT
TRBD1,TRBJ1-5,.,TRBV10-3,CAISGGTGGKNQPQHF,TGTGCCATCAGTGGAGGAACAGGGGGAAAGAATCAGCCCCAGCATTTT
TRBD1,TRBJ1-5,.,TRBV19,CASRHRQGINQPQHF,TGTGCCAGTAGACATCGACAGGGGATCAATCAGCCCCAGCATTTT
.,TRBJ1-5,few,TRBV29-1,CSVEISSYQPQHF,TGCAGCGTTGAAATCTCCAGCTATCAGCCCCAGCATTTT
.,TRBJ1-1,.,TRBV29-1,CSLQWGTEAFF,TGCAGCCTCCAATGGGGCACTGAAGCTTTCTTT
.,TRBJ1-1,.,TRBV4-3,CASSQVWQGEAEAFF,TGCGCCAGCAGCCAAGTGTGGCAGGGTGAGGCTGAAGCTTTCTTT
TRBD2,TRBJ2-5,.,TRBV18,CASSPSGGTGETQYF,TGTGCCAGCTCACCTAGCGGGGGAACCGGGGAGACCCAGTACTTC
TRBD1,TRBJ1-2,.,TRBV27,CASSPGQNYGYTF,TGTGCCAGCAGCCCGGGACAGAACTATGGCTACACCTTC
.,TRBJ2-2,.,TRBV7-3,CASSFSGINTGELFF,TGTGCCAGCAGCTTCTCGGGGATCAACACCGGGGAGCTGTTTTTT
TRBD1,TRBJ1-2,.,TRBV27,CASSFTGSGYRGQNYGYTF,TGTGCCAGCAGTTTCACGGGTTCGGGCTACAGGGGACAAAACTATGGCTACACCTTC
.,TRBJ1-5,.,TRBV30,CAWSEGTGNQPQHF,TGTGCCTGGAGTGAAGGGACTGGGAATCAGCCCCAGCATTTT
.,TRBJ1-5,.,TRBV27,CASSPDPRVNQPQHF,TGTGCCAGCAGTCCGGACCCTAGGGTGAATCAGCCCCAGCATTTT
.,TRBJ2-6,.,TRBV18,CASSPGSGANVLTF,TGTGCCAGCTCACCAGGGTCGGGGGCCAACGTCCTGACTTTC
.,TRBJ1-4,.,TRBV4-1,CASSHAQGTLYATNEKLFF,TGCGCCAGCAGCCACGCCCAGGGAACCCTTTATGCAACTAATGAAAAACTGTTTTTT
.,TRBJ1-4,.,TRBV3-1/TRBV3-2,CASSQRAIGATNEKLFF,TGTGCCAGCAGCCAAAGGGCCATCGGAGCAACTAATGAAAAACTGTTTTTT
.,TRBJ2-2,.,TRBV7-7,CASSSMSGSNTGELFF,TGTGCTAGCAGCTCCATGTCGGGATCGAACACCGGGGAGCTGTTTTTT
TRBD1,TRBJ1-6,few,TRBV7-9,CASSSTRDSNSPLHF,TGTGCCAGCAGCTCCACCCGGGACAGTAATTCACCCCTCCACTTT
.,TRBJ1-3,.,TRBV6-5,CASSNPAGTGNTIYF,TGTGCCAGCAGTAACCCAGCGGGTACTGGAAACACCATATATTTT
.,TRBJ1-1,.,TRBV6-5,CASRRSVDTEAFF,TGTGCCAGCAGACGAAGTGTGGACACTGAAGCTTTCTTT
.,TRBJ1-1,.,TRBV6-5,CASSPRRAEAFF,TGTGCCAGCAGCCCCAGGCGGGCTGAAGCTTTCTTT
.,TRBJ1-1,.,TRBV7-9,CASNRGVTEAFF,TGTGCCAGCAACCGGGGGGTCACTGAAGCTTTCTTT
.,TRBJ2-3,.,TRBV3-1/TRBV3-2,CASYRVVSGTDTQYF,TGTGCCAGCTACAGGGTAGTGTCTGGGACAGATACGCAGTATTTT
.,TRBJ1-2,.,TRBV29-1,CSVDGSRGSYGYTF,TGCAGCGTTGACGGGAGCAGGGGCTCTTATGGCTACACCTTC
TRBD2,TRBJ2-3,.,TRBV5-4,CASSLTSGTDTQYF,TGTGCCAGCAGCTTGACTAGCGGCACAGATACGCAGTATTTT
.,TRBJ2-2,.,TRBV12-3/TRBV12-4,CASSRVVSGELFF,TGTGCCAGCAGTCGGGTTGTTTCCGGGGAGCTGTTTTTT
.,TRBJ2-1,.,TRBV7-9,CASSLSNPTQNEQFF,TGTGCCAGCAGCTTGAGCAATCCGACTCAGAATGAGCAGTTCTTC
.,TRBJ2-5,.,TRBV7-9,CASMDQGGNQETQYF,TGTGCCAGCATGGACCAGGGGGGGAACCAAGAGACCCAGTACTTC
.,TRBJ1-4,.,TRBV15,CATSRAPPDEKLFF,TGTGCCACCAGCAGAGCCCCCCCAGATGAAAAACTGTTTTTT